A single sample is the source of the 17 T cell receptor beta chains below, sequenced in a study of radiotherapy plus CTLA-4 blockade in lung cancer. Method: immunoSEQ multiplex PCR; TCRdb's copy keeps in-frame clones and lacks some. The profile shows 110,000 or so clones, approximately 84% of them singletons. The specimen comprised peripheral blood, sampled from a patient treated with radiotherapy plus ipilimumab. These receptors were obtained from a human donor with non-small cell lung cancer who had a partial response to radiotherapy plus ipilimumab.

The rearrangement joins TRBV28 to TRBJ2-7; 7 nucleotides line up with TRBD1. The CDR3 covers 13 residues. Germline CDR1 reads MDHEN; CDR2 reads SYDVKM. With V trimmed by 6 bases and J by 4 bases, 6 bases remained unmatched. The CDR3 protein is CASRRDSDYEQYF. The CDR3 nucleotides are TGTGCCAGCAGACGGGACAGCGATTACGAGCAGTACTTC.

This rearrangement joins TRBV7-6 to TRBJ1-3; D perhaps matches TRBD1 (6 bases). The CDR3 is 16 amino acids. Per germline, CDR1 SGHVS and CDR2 FNYEAQ. V was clipped by 2 bases and J by 1 base, with 12 bases between them. CDR3 sequence reads: CASSLFGGASGNTIYF. The CDR3 nucleotides read TGTGCCAGCAGCTTATTTGGGGGGGCGTCTGGAAACACCATATATTTT.

CDR3 protein: CASSPPGQNYYEQYF. CDR3 coding DNA: TGTGCCAGCAGTCCCCCGGGACAGAATTACTACGAGCAGTACTTC. This chain joins TRBV28 and TRBJ2-7; 7 nucleotides line up with TRBD1. With 5 bases clipped from V and 3 bases from J, the junction kept 10 bases outside the gene matches. This CDR3 spans 15 amino acids. Germline V gene sequence: CDR1 MDHEN, CDR2 SYDVKM.

About this clone: Within the sample, other DNA sequences also encode this same CDR3. The chain employs TRBV7-2 and TRBJ2-1; 9 bases map to TRBD2. Germline loops: CDR1 SGHTA, CDR2 FQGNSA. V gave up 0 bases and J gave up 6 bases; unmatched junction bases: 3. The CDR3 sequence is 15 residues long. The CDR3 loop reads CASSLASGSLNEQFF. The CDR3 DNA is TGTGCCAGCAGCTTAGCTAGCGGGAGTCTCAATGAGCAGTTCTTC. Together with reference TRBV7-2 and TRBJ2-1, the CDR3 gives the full variable domain: GAGVSQSPSNKVTEKGKDVELRCDPISGHTALYWYRQSLGQGLEFLIYFQGNSAPDKSGLPSDRFSAERTGGSVSTLTIQRTQQEDSAVYLCASSLASGSLNEQFFGPGTRLTVL.

This chain connects TRBV28 to TRBJ2-5, with D tentatively TRBD2 (6 bases). The germline V and J ends were trimmed by 4 bases and 6 bases, with 15 bases remaining between them. In germline, CDR1 is MDHEN, CDR2 SYDVKM. The CDR3 runs 14 residues. CDR3 protein: CASSYEAGMKTQYF. The CDR3 coding sequence is TGTGCCAGCAGTTATGAGGCGGGAATGAAGACCCAGTACTTC.

The rearrangement joins TRBV29-1 to TRBJ1-5; TRBD1 might be the D (6 bases). The CDR3 totals 13 residues. Germline V gives CDR1 SQVTM, CDR2 ANQGSEA. V was pared by 4 bases and J by 3 bases, with 10 bases between. CDR3 sequence (DNA): TGCAGCGTTGGACAGGTCTTCAATCAGCCCCAGCATTTT. The encoded protein is CSVGQVFNQPQHF.

V gene TRBV5-1 combines with J gene TRBJ2-1; D might be TRBD2 (7 bases). This CDR3 is 14 amino acids long. Trimming took 4 bases from V and 9 from J, leaving 17 bases between them. Germline CDR1 is SGHRS and CDR2 is YFSETQ. CDR3 protein: CASSGLADRSEQFF. Here the CDR3 DNA reads TGCGCCAGCAGCGGGCTAGCGGACAGAAGTGAGCAGTTCTTC.

This clone has just one count. J is TRBJ2-3 and V is TRBV28; a weak D match, TRBD1 (5 bases). Between the trimmed V and J ends, which lost 5 bases and 1 base, there was a span of 13 bases. The germline gives CDR1 MDHEN, CDR2 SYDVKM. The CDR3 has 15 residues. CDR3 loop: CASSPPSRGTDTQYF. CDR3 nucleotide sequence: TGTGCCAGCAGTCCGCCCTCCAGGGGCACAGATACGCAGTATTTT.

As concerns this clone: Other DNA sequences from this sample encode an identical CDR3 as well. The chain joins TRBV30 to TRBJ2-2; the match to TRBD2 covers 12 bases. This CDR3 is 16 amino acids long. V shed 3 bases and J 2 bases; nucleotides not matched to a gene: 4. CDR1 and CDR2 from the germline V gene are GTSNPN and SVGIG (reference sequence). CDR3 in DNA: TGTGCCTGGAGCGGACTAGCGGGATCTAACACCGGGGAGCTGTTTTTT. It translates to CAWSGLAGSNTGELFF.

V gene TRBV5-1 combines with J gene TRBJ2-1; TRBD2 matches 11 bases. In germline, CDR1 is SGHRS, CDR2 YFSETQ. The CDR3 spans 17 residues. V gave up 3 bases and J gave up 8 bases; unmatched junction bases: 13. The CDR3 DNA reads TGCGCCAGCAGCTCAATATGGATAGCGGGAGGGCGGCATGAGCAGTTCTTC. Translated: CASSSIWIAGGRHEQFF.

The chain carries TRBV6-6 and TRBJ2-5, with D maybe TRBD2 (6 bases). Germline lookup yields CDR1 MNHNY and CDR2 SVGAGI (reference sequence). Deletions cut 7 bases from V and 2 bases from J, with 11 bases between. The CDR3 extends over 13 amino acids. The chain's CDR3 is CASKLAMQETQYF. For the CDR3, the DNA is TGTGCCAGCAAGCTAGCGATGCAAGAGACCCAGTACTTC.

The genes are TRBV4-1 and TRBJ1-2, with 7 nucleotides matching TRBD1. The CDR3 is made up of 16 amino acids. Looked up from germline, CDR1 is MGHRA and CDR2 is YSYEKL. The trim removed 4 bases at V and 7 bases at J, leaving 15 bases unmatched. The chain's CDR3 is CASSLQQGTPRIGYTF. Written as DNA, the CDR3 is TGCGCCAGCAGCCTGCAACAGGGGACGCCTCGAATTGGCTACACCTTC.

V and J are TRBV7-9 and TRBJ2-7; 7 positions match TRBD2. Looked up from germline, CDR1 is SEHNR and CDR2 is FQNEAQ (reference sequence). With V trimmed by 6 bases and J by 2 bases, 4 bases remained unmatched. This CDR3 has 13 amino acids. This CDR3 is CASSPTSAYEQYV. The CDR3 coding sequence is TGTGCCAGCAGTCCCACTAGCGCCTACGAGCAGTACGTC.

The chain combines TRBV28 with TRBJ2-6, with TRBD2 identical over 7 bases. CDR3 length: 16 amino acids. In germline, CDR1 is MDHEN, CDR2 SYDVKM. Trimming took 3 bases from V and 2 from J; bases not matched to a gene: 4. The CDR3 nucleotides are TGTGCCAGCAGTTTTAGCGGGCAGCCTGGGGCCAACGTCCTGACTTTC. Residues: CASSFSGQPGANVLTF. Complete variable domain (other parts from reference TRBV28 and TRBJ2-6): DVKVTQSSRYLVKRTGEKVFLECVQDMDHENMFWYRQDPGLGLRLIYFSYDVKMKEKGDIPEGYSVSREKKERFSLILESASTNQTSMYLCASSFSGQPGANVLTFGAGSRLTVL.

The J gene is TRBJ1-1, the V gene TRBV2; a possible D gene is TRBD1 (5 bases). Germline V CDR1 and CDR2: SNHLY, FYNNEI. Trimming pared 7 bases from V and 1 base from J, leaving 13 bases between. CDR3 length: 14 residues. The CDR3 DNA is TGTGCCAGCATTTCCCGGGACTGGAACACTGAAGCTTTCTTT. It is translated as CASISRDWNTEAFF.

The chain uses TRBV15 and TRBJ1-1, with 7 bases identical to TRBD1. V dropped 6 bases and J dropped 3; count of bases not matched to a gene: 10. CDR3 size: 15 residues. Germline V gene sequence: CDR1 LNHNV, CDR2 YYDKDF (reference sequence). CDR3 loop: CATSTGRGLYTEAFF. Here the CDR3 DNA reads TGTGCCACCAGTACCGGGAGGGGGCTCTACACTGAAGCTTTCTTT. The full variable domain, its missing parts supplied by reference TRBV15 and TRBJ1-1, is DAMVIQNPRYQVTQFGKPVTLSCSQTLNHNVMYWYQQKSSQAPKLLFHYYDKDFNNEADTPDNFQSRRPNTSFCFLDIRSPGLGDTAMYLCATSTGRGLYTEAFFGQGTRLTVV.

This clone was observed once. This CDR3 is also generated by other DNA sequences in the sample. V is TRBV6-5 and J is TRBJ1-5; TRBD1 agrees at 10 bases. CDR1 is MNHEY, CDR2 SVGAGI, per germline. V lost 4 bases, J lost 7 bases, and 7 bases stayed unmatched. The CDR3 is 15 residues long. CDR3 DNA sequence: TGTGCCAGCAGTTCGGGACAGGGGTTGGGCCAGCCCCAGCATTTT. Protein product: CASSSGQGLGQPQHF.